The next 18 T cell receptor beta chains were all read from a single sample in a study of cytomegalovirus exposure and HLA in healthy donors. Vbeta (60) and Jbeta (13) primers were used in the PCR. TCRdb keeps only in-frame clones here, not all; method: immunoSEQ multiplex PCR. The sample yields 180,000 or so clones, 70% to 90% seen once. Sequenced material: PBMCs. The receptors were gathered from a woman aged 18 to 35 in good health and CMV-seronegative.

The chain links TRBV5-1 to TRBJ2-3; 8 bases match TRBD2. The CDR3 extends over 14 amino acids. J lost 3 bases, V lost 4 bases, and 4 bases had no gene match. From germline, CDR1 is SGHRS and CDR2 YFSETQ. As DNA, the CDR3 is TGCGCCAGCAGCCCCGGGACTAGTACAGATACGCAGTATTTT. Translating gives CASSPGTSTDTQYF.

The chain is built from TRBV10-3 and TRBJ1-6; D is unresolved. The germline CDR1 and CDR2 sequences are ENHRY and SYGVKD. This CDR3 region has 14 residues. Trimming shortened V by 3 bases and J by 7 bases, and 10 bases separated the two germline ends. The CDR3 sequence is CAISEGVQNSPLHF. The CDR3 DNA follows: TGTGCCATCAGTGAAGGAGTTCAGAATTCACCCCTCCACTTT.

CDR3 in amino acids: CASSPKVGQGADTQYF. CDR3 bases: TGTGCCAGCAGCCCTAAAGTCGGACAGGGCGCAGATACGCAGTATTTT. This sequence joins TRBV7-3 and TRBJ2-3, with 8 nucleotides matching TRBD1. Germline lookup yields CDR1 SGHTA and CDR2 FQGTGA. The trim removed 5 bases at V and 4 bases at J, leaving 11 bases unmatched. The CDR3 runs 16 residues.

The J gene is TRBJ2-7, the V gene TRBV2; 11 bases line up with TRBD2. Germline-derived CDR1 and CDR2 are SNHLY and FYNNEI. The length of the CDR3 is 15 residues. V gave up 6 bases and J gave up 4 bases; unmatched junction bases: 8. CDR3 in DNA: TGTGCCAGCAGGGCGGGGCTAGCGGGAGGATACGAGCAGTACTTC. Residues: CASRAGLAGGYEQYF.

V is TRBV6-6 and J is TRBJ2-7, with a weak D call TRBD1 (6 bases). The CDR3 consists of 13 residues. The germline gives CDR1 MNHNY, CDR2 SVGAGI (reference sequence). V gave up 5 bases and J gave up 9 bases, with 17 bases separating them. The DNA for the CDR3 is TGTGCCAGCAGTCGAGACAGGTCTACAAGGCAGTACTTC. This translates into CASSRDRSTRQYF.

J is TRBJ1-5 and V is TRBV6-4, with 7 bases identical to TRBD1. Germline loops: CDR1 MRHNA, CDR2 SNTAGT. V lost 5 bases to trimming and J lost 7 bases; unmatched junction nucleotides: 5. This CDR3 spans 13 amino acids. As DNA, the CDR3 is TGTGCCAGCAGTTCTCAGGGGGGACAGCCCCAGCATTTT. Its translation: CASSSQGGQPQHF.

This chain uses TRBV6-1 with TRBJ2-3, with 8 positions matching TRBD1. CDR3 length: 17 amino acids. V was clipped by 1 base and J by 2 bases; unmatched bases: 8. Germline V gives CDR1 MNHNS, CDR2 SASEGT. The CDR3 spells CASSEVWTGTPTDTQYF. In nucleotides, the CDR3 is TGTGCCAGCAGTGAAGTTTGGACAGGGACACCCACAGATACGCAGTATTTT.

The V call is TRBV18, the J call TRBJ1-5; D not certain. CDR3 size: 14 residues. Germline CDR1 is KGHSH and CDR2 is LQKENI. V was shortened by 3 bases and J by 1 base, with 7 bases between the two germline ends. The CDR3 is CASSPGWSNQPQHF. CDR3 sequence (DNA): TGTGCCAGCTCACCCGGGTGGAGCAATCAGCCCCAGCATTTT.

The V gene is TRBV19, the J gene TRBJ1-1; TRBD1 matches at 10 bases. The junction had 4 bases not matched to a gene; V was cut back by 4 bases and J by 5 bases. From germline, CDR1 is LNHDA and CDR2 SQIVND (reference sequence). The CDR3 has 14 residues. DNA of the CDR3: TGTGCCAGTAGTAGAGGACAGGGGGTAACTGAAGCTTTCTTT. Protein: CASSRGQGVTEAFF.

The V call is TRBV11-2, the J call TRBJ2-2; tentative D call: TRBD1 (6 bases). Germline V gene data show CDR1 as SGHAT and CDR2 as FQNNGV. The CDR3 contains 15 residues. Deletions cut 3 bases from V and 5 bases from J, with 13 bases between. The DNA for the CDR3 is TGTGCCAGCAGCTTGCGGCAGGGGCGAACCGGGGAGCTGTTTTTT. It yields the protein CASSLRQGRTGELFF. Full variable domain (rest looked up from reference TRBV11-2 and TRBJ2-2): EAGVAQSPRYKIIEKRQSVAFWCNPISGHATLYWYQQILGQGPKLLIQFQNNGVVDDSQLPKDRFSAERLKGVDSTLKIQPAKLEDSAVYLCASSLRQGRTGELFFGEGSRLTVL.

This clone was seen more than once but under ten times. The rearrangement links TRBV19 to TRBJ2-1, with 9 bases aligning to TRBD1. Germline CDR1 LNHDA, CDR2 SQIVND (reference sequence). The CDR3 sequence is 18 residues long. The junction had 15 bases not matched to a gene; V was cut back by 1 base and J by 8 bases. The CDR3 DNA reads TGTGCCAGTAGTATAGTATTCTGGGGACAGGGTCGGGAGCATGAGCAGTTCTTC. This encodes CASSIVFWGQGREHEQFF.

The chain combines TRBV5-1 with TRBJ2-2, with D possibly matching TRBD1 (5 bases). The CDR3 sequence is 16 residues long. CDR1 SGHRS and CDR2 YFSETQ come from the germline V gene. Trimming shortened V by 0 bases and J by 4 bases, and 13 bases separated the two germline ends. The CDR3: CASSLALADSTGELFF. CDR3 in DNA: TGCGCCAGCAGCTTGGCCTTGGCAGACAGCACCGGGGAGCTGTTTTTT.

The chain links TRBV4-2 to TRBJ1-2, with a weak D call TRBD1 (5 bases). The CDR3 spans 11 residues. The ends were cut back, 11 bases at V and 2 bases at J, with 9 bases in the middle. Germline values: CDR1 LGHNA, CDR2 YNFKEQ. For the CDR3, the DNA is TGTGCCGCGGGGGGGAACTATGGCTACACCTTC. It is translated as CAAGGNYGYTF.

The chain employs TRBV1 and TRBJ2-1; the DNA was not compared with TRBD2, the D call given in the table. TRBV1 is a pseudogene segment. The CDR3 sequence is 18 residues long. CDR3 sequence (DNA): TGCACCAGCAGCCAGAATAGCGGGGGGCTAAGCTCCTACAATGAGCAGTTCTTC. It translates to CTSSQNSGGLSSYNEQFF.

This chain links TRBV28 with TRBJ1-1; 7 bases are shared with TRBD1. Trimming removed 6 bases from V and 5 bases from J; junction bases left unmatched: 6. In germline, CDR1 is MDHEN, CDR2 SYDVKM. The CDR3 sequence is 13 residues long. Here the CDR3 reads CASREQGMTEAFF. CDR3 DNA sequence: TGTGCCAGCAGGGAACAGGGGATGACTGAAGCTTTCTTT.

V usage is TRBV6-1 and J usage is TRBJ1-1; the D gene is possibly TRBD1 (5 bases). Trimming took off 7 bases at V and 6 bases at J, with 15 bases between the two ends. The CDR3 is made up of 13 amino acids. The germline CDR1 and CDR2 sequences are MNHNS and SASEGT. CDR3 protein: CASTGQGFAEAFF. Here the CDR3 DNA reads TGTGCCAGCACCGGGCAGGGATTCGCTGAAGCTTTCTTT.

This chain uses TRBV25-1 with TRBJ2-1; 7 positions match TRBD2. The germline gives CDR1 MGHDK, CDR2 SYGVNS. The CDR3 has 14 amino acids. V lost 10 bases, J lost 0 bases, and 6 bases stayed unmatched. Written as DNA, the CDR3 is TGTGCCACCCTAGCGGAGAGCTCCTACAATGAGCAGTTCTTC. It is translated as CATLAESSYNEQFF.

The chain uses TRBV29-1 and TRBJ2-1; D perhaps matches TRBD1 (6 bases). This CDR3 region has 13 residues. With 7 bases removed from V and 0 bases from J, the gap between germline ends came to 10 bases. Germline CDR1 and CDR2: SQVTM and ANQGSEA. CDR3: CSAGQSSYNEQFF. CDR3 bases: TGCAGCGCTGGACAGAGCTCCTACAATGAGCAGTTCTTC.